This T cell receptor beta chain appears in the sequencing data of a study of hypomethylating agent response in myelodysplastic syndrome (dated by TCRdb to about 2021). With respect to the entire study: Patients were treated with the hypomethylating agents azacitidine (8 of 11) or decitabine (3 of 11). Response was defined as complete response or hematologic improvement, and patients meeting neither criterion were classed as non-responders. A mean patient age of roughly 72 +/- 6.3 years was recorded, and a diploid cytogenetic profile was observed most commonly. Roughly six patients responded with complete response or hematologic improvement, and 4 or 5 patients were non-responders. TET2 was the most frequent mutation, present in about 45% of the 11 patients. Among the myelodysplastic syndrome patients in the cohort, several were male and 2 were female. The paper as a whole reports these results and caveats: Novel clonotypes appeared more often in responders, whereas non-responders had more contracted clonotypes after treatment. After treatment with a hypomethylating agent, no significant changes in richness, rarefaction diversity or clonality were seen, whether all patients were considered together or each response group separately. The cohort was small, with only 10 to 12 patients analyzed. Whether the shared GLIPH2 clusters possibly recognize novel MDS antigens was not confirmed and still needs to be tested experimentally. Because the healthy control donors and the MDS patients were not matched by age, the comparison between MDS and healthy samples could have been affected.

This clone occurred once. Its antigen target is currently unknown. Base-call qualities are not available, and no considerably larger clone is one nucleotide away. Bulk bone marrow was analyzed without sorting T-cell subsets. Immunosequencing of the TCR beta CDR3 regions was performed on bone marrow from about 10 myelodysplastic syndrome patients before and after hypomethylating agent therapy. Each patient contributed a baseline bone marrow plus two to three bone marrows at different post-treatment timepoints for longitudinal repertoire tracking. Genomic DNA was isolated from whole bone marrow, and DNA quality was assessed with TapeStation, NanoDrop OneC and PicoGreen assays. The library was prepared using the immunoSEQ multiplex PCR assay. Sequencing was run at survey resolution with two replicates of 200 ng each, for a total of around 400 ng of DNA per sample. The hsTCRB kit detected rearranged TCRB sequences in genomic DNA using multiplex PCR primers targeting V and J genes. The CDR3 region was amplified in a first PCR of approximately 30 cycles using the QIAGEN Multiplex PCR Kit. Sample barcodes and Illumina adapters were attached to each replicate during a second PCR lasting about 8 cycles. Pooled libraries were quantified using a QuantStudio 6 and the KAPA library quantification kit. About 14 pM of pooled libraries was sequenced on an Illumina MiSeq using 156-cycle single-end reads plus a 15-cycle index read. As for the original processing: Of roughly 170,000 unique clonotypes, 1.5% to 2% were flagged by VDJdb annotation as previously reported viral-epitope-specific. The immunoSEQ Data Assistant and immunoSEQ Analyzer turned the raw reads into TCRB repertoires that were normalized and annotated. Clonotypes were analyzed with BioAnalyzer and version 0.6.5 of the immunarch R package. Richness was estimated after downsampling every repertoire to the clone count of the smallest repertoire. Clonotypes were classified as expanded, contracted or novel by Fisher's exact tests, with novel defined as zero frequency before treatment. Significantly changed CDR3 beta sequences were clustered with GLIPH2 using simulation_depth=1000 and kmer_min_depth=3, and CDR3s shorter than five residues were excluded. The table comes from immuneACCESS by way of TCRdb, which keeps in-frame sequences with V and J called. Part of the clones is missing from these tables; in studies checked, under half for an unresolved V gene and the rest for unknown reasons. V, J and clone size are taken as reported in that table, and D and trimming were inferred from the DNA itself. A total of about 10,000 clones appear in this sample, 83% of them only once. Of the sample, roughly 4.2% is held by the ten largest clones.

The clonotype originates from a human donor with myelodysplastic syndrome. Sequenced here: bone marrow, sampled before or after starting hypomethylating agent treatment for myelodysplastic syndrome (not recorded which).

The sequenced DNA is TGTGCCAGCAGCCCGCGTGGAGGTGCCTCTGGAAACACCATATATTTT. Translated, this is CASSPRGGASGNTIYF. This chain joins TRBV11-2 to TRBJ1-3, with no confident D gene call. Taken from cysteine to phenylalanine, the CDR3 has 16 residues. The retained sequence is limited to the CDR3, 48 bases, with the frame set at the first base. From a lookup of the germline V gene, CDR1 and CDR2 are SGHAT and FQNNGV. V and J are truncated by 5 bases and 0 bases respectively, leaving an intervening sequence of 14 bases.